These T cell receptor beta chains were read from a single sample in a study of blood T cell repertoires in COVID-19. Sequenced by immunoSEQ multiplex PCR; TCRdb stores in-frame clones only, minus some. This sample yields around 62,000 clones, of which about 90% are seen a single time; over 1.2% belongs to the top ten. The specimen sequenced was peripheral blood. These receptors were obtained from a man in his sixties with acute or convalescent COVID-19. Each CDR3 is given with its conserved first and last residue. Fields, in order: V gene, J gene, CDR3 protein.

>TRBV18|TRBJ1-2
CASSLLPGTGGYSNYGYTF
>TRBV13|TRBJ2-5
CASSWEGASGGSETQYF
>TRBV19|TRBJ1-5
CASSTGQEDQPQHF
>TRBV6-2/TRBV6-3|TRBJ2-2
CASSYSPRDTGELFF
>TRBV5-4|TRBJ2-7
CASSAGQRLAVRDAYEQYF
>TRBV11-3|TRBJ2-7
CASSLGAVETYEQYF
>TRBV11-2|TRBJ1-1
CASSLRQGSEAFF
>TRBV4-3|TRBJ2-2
CASSQGTGTSNTGELFF
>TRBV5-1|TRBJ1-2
CASSPYSALGGIF
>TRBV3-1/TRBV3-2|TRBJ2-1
CASSQAQTSEGEQFF
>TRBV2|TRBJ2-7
CASSDRPGLAGGPYEQYF
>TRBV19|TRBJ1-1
CASSMILTGGPEAFF
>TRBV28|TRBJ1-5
CASSLGGAKSNQPQHF
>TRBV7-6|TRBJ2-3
CASSFPLLAGRTDTQYF
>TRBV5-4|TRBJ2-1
CASSLGGPSYNEQFF
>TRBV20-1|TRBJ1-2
CSASVQGARGYTF
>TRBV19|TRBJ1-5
CASSPRGGADYQPQHF
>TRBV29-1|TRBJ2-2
CSVLRLAGTGELFF
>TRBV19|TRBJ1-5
CASSSPQGYYNQPQHF
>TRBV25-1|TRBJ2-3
CASSLGLALSTDTQYF
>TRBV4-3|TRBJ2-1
CASSPNLRSSVRPYNEQFF
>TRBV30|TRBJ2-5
CAWSWLRTETQYF
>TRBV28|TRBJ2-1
CASSPTGSLYNEQFF
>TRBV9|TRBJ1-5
CASSVGSGNDQPQHF
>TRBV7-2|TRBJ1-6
CASSFRQGDNSPLHF
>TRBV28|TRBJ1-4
CASSLSGRPDEKLFF
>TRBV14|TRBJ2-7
CASSYLRGQGHEQYF
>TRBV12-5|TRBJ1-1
CASGLAQPTGTGIRNTEAFF
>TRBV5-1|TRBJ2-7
CASSTSGRASHEQYF
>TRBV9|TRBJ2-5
CASSVGTSSQETQYF
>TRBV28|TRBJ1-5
CASRLTDYSNQPQHF
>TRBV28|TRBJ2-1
CASSNPGLAVGRFF